This TCR beta chain was recorded in a study of cytomegalovirus exposure and HLA in healthy donors (TCRdb year 2017). In terms of the full investigation: In an earlier analysis of roughly 590 of the donors, about 270 Gb of sequence data and 120 million or so unique TCR beta sequences from 150 million to 200 million T cells were reported. Roughly 300 gigabases of sequencing data and 70 million to 85 million unique TCR sequences were included in an early release covering about 600 HLA-typed donors. Of the 398 genotyped donors, approximately 83% fell in the genetic ancestry cluster associated with self-reported Caucasian donors. The aim of the study was to test whether cataloging public T cell receptors could identify signatures of past pathogen exposure. Using immunosequencing, the study profiled T cell repertoires from 550 to 750 subjects and related those repertoires to cytomegalovirus serostatus. Along with the approximately 650-subject first cohort, a separate validation cohort of over a hundred different subjects was used. High-throughput TCR immunosequencing, statistical association of individual TCRs with disease status, and machine learning were combined to predict cytomegalovirus infection status. A later analysis re-examined previously published TCR beta repertoires from more than 600 donors and added high-resolution HLA genotyping to investigate patterns of TCR occurrence. The later analysis used no new phenotypic data to find candidate immune exposures, relying instead on TCR beta sequences and their occurrence across donors. An earlier analysis of approximately 580 of the donors used high-throughput TCR beta sequencing to judge whether each TCR beta V gene segment behaved as functional or pseudogenic. Donor age, sex, ethnicity and CMV serostatus were compiled together with the repertoire data. In a later genetic analysis, genome-wide SNP genotypes for about three fifths of the roughly 670 donors were used, and that subset was treated as a discovery cohort. Every repertoire in the discovery cohort had been generated on one and the same sequencing platform. Class I and class II HLA loci were covered by the typing at four-digit resolution. The number of typed donors differed by locus: roughly 620-640 for A, B, C, DRB1 and DQB1; some 540 for DQA1; 606 for DPA1; and roughly 470 for DPB1. A handful of DR-DQ haplotypes were handled as single units for association and clustering because linkage in the cohort was strong. Among 300 to 500 genotyped donors of the cohort, an average of around 220,000 unique TCR beta nucleotide sequences was sequenced per donor, of which about 18% were non-productive. Beyond this particular receptor, the publication reports: According to the authors, the approach could potentially be generalized to other disease states and immunological phenotypes. Some IMGT-functional V segments, including TRBV6-2 and TRBV6-3, could not be distinguished by the 87-base-pair reads and were therefore excluded. HLA typing was unavailable for some donors at each locus, so association tests used only the typed subset. In an earlier analysis of 500 to 650 of the donors, most TCR beta V segments appeared in productive rearrangements about 87% or about 30% of the time, broadly matching IMGT annotations. A later analysis associated roughly 17,000 TCR beta sequences with specific HLA alleles at a false discovery rate of 0.05. In a later analysis, several top co-occurrence clusters were reported to appear linked to parvovirus B19, influenza, CMV and Epstein-Barr virus. The presence/absence analyses assumed that sequencing depth was roughly uniform across donors, and that assumption may not be true. According to a later analysis, most CMV-associated TCR beta chains appeared to be HLA-restricted, and the HLA associations seemed to be driven largely by CMV exposure. Most TCR sequences were observed very rarely across donors, whereas some public TCRs were present in many individuals. The classifier was reported to diagnose cytomegalovirus status with high specificity and sensitivity in both the original and validation cohorts. In the study, 150 to 200 TCR beta chains were listed as associated with cytomegalovirus. A later genetic analysis reported fewer N-insertions in productive TCRs among donors in an Asian-associated ancestry cluster than the roughly 650-donor mean. A later genetic analysis associated a missense DCLRE1C variant with V-gene and J-gene trimming of TCR beta chains, and an independent cohort replicated the association. Linkage disequilibrium might explain the correlated functional status among segregating V segments, but an unknown experimental factor could not be ruled out. CMV serostatus was the only immune exposure information available for the cohort. The sequencing pipeline was judged likely to have produced a cluster of highly shared sequence variants as a technical artifact. Only TCR beta chains were sequenced in this cohort, and the absence of alpha or paired-chain data limited detectable features. A further reported finding was that TCR beta sequences accurately predicted the HLA-A and HLA-B alleles for most subjects in the first cohort. According to a later analysis, TCR association rates differed among HLA loci, with DRB1 alleles showing the most associated TCRs and HLA-C alleles showing the fewest. Compared with equally common non-associated chains, HLA-associated TCR beta chains in a later analysis were more clonally expanded and had lower generation probabilities. A few of the identified cytomegalovirus-associated TCR beta chains were confirmed in vitro to be specific for cytomegalovirus antigens. About 17 rarely observed V segments, including chromosome 9 orphons, were excluded from the earlier analysis of about 500 of the donors because counts were too low. When HLA alleles, especially DR and DQ, strongly co-occurred, TCR associations were difficult to assign to individual alleles.

The library was built by means of the immunoSEQ multiplex PCR assay. A mixture of 60 forward primers for TCR Vbeta segments and 13 reverse primers for TCR Jbeta segments was used in the multiplex PCR. The CDR3 region of rearranged TCR beta genes was amplified from genomic DNA by a multiplex PCR assay. The amplified TCR beta libraries were sequenced on the Illumina HiSeq System as 87-base-pair reads. The study's processing was this. A later analysis tallied tens of millions of unique TCR beta chains across the 700 or so repertoires, and around 12 million of those chains were shared by two or more donors. A nearest-neighbor algorithm error-corrected the raw reads and collapsed the reads into unique sequences, merging closely related sequences to remove PCR and sequencing errors. V, D and J gene segments were assigned by aligning CDR3 sequences to IMGT reference sequences. Each retained sequence needed at least a six-nucleotide match to both a V gene segment and a J gene segment. A rearrangement counted as productive if the CDR3 had no stop codons and remained in frame with V and J, and every other rearrangement counted as non-productive. CDR3 was defined by IMGT convention, running from the second conserved V-encoded cysteine to the conserved J-encoded phenylalanine. The earlier analysis of 587 of the donors excluded sequences that lacked an unambiguous match to a single V gene segment. An earlier analysis of some 610 of the donors called V segments functional above 56.7% productive rearrangements and segregating when the between-donor standard deviation exceeded 5%. A statistical classification framework was developed to diagnose cytomegalovirus status using the catalog of TCR beta chain sequences. A later analysis assigned V and J genes by comparing TCR nucleotide sequences with IMGT/GENE-DB human TR gene sequences. A later analysis assigned CDR3 sequences and most-parsimonious VDJ recombination scenarios with the TCRdist pipeline. In a later analysis, every TCR beta chain was defined by the combination of its CDR3 amino acid sequence and its V-gene family, and reads without a unique V-gene family were dropped. A later analysis removed 450 to 600 highly shared, low-generation-probability nucleotide sequences to deal with suspected cross-contamination and a sequencing artifact. For each public chain, a later analysis derived a clonal expansion index from normalized ranks of inferred template counts within each repertoire. In a later analysis, generation probabilities were computed using a VDJ recombination model fitted to out-of-frame rearrangements, and the results were checked against IGoR. In a later analysis, TCR-TCR, TCR-HLA and TCR-CMV co-occurrence was scored with hypergeometric tests, and a repertoire-size bias correction was applied to TCR pairs. A later analysis estimated false discovery rates by permuting HLA or CMV assignments 20 times. A later analysis grouped co-occurring TCRs with DBSCAN, adding TCRdist sequence similarity when clustering within HLA-allele-positive subsets. Repertoires with fewer than 30,000 or more than 120,000 public chains were left out of co-occurrence clustering, as were roughly five repertoires with anomalous nucleotide sharing. TCRdb took this table from immuneACCESS and kept in-frame rearrangements with V and J called. Such tables lack part of the clones; where checked against another copy, unresolved V genes explain under half of the gap, and the rest is unexplained. V and J calls and clone size are copied from that table; D and trimming were computed from the DNA. The sample table records 100,000 to 150,000 clones; 83% of these occur just once. In total, the top ten clones hold roughly 4% of the sample.

The cohort comprised more than 550 healthy bone marrow donors. Cohort members were all nominally healthy when sampled, although unrecorded immune exposures were likely present. The donor tested CMV seropositive and was one of the 289 seropositive cohort members. A peripheral blood sample was provided by each donor, and peripheral blood mononuclear cells were used for TCR beta sequencing. Genomic DNA was extracted from the blood cell samples with the Qiagen DNeasy Blood Extraction Kit. Its CDR3 holds 15 amino acids, cysteine through phenylalanine. Left in the record is the CDR3 DNA by itself, 45 bases read in frame from the first base. The V end gives up 2 bases and the J end 3 bases, leaving 7 bases in the junction not matched to a gene. CDR1 and CDR2 were assigned from the germline V gene as SGHTA and FQGTGA. As to this clone: Its antigen is unknown. Base qualities were left out, and no much larger clone turns up one base away.

This TCR was sampled from a woman between 40 and 50 years old in good health and CMV-seropositive. The sequenced material came from PBMCs. This chain joins TRBV7-3 to TRBJ2-7, and TRBD2 matches 7 of the central bases. The CDR3: CASSLGGSFLYEQYF. Read as DNA, the sequence is TGTGCCAGCAGCTTAGGCGGGAGTTTTCTCTACGAGCAGTACTTC.